Listed below are T cell receptor beta chains from one sample, sequenced in a study of T cells in Graves' hyperthyroidism and ophthalmopathy. A single record per CDR3 protein comes from TCRdb applying MiXCR to the multiplex PCR reads. Of roughly 660,000 distinct CDR3 sequences listed, roughly 17% are singletons. The sequenced sample was blood. The receptors stem from a man aged 45-65 years with Graves' hyperthyroidism. Both conserved end residues are part of each CDR3. D genes are given only for firm matches. Only some rows state a clone size, as once, few, many or a class for expanded clones.

>.|.|TRBJ2-5|TRBV9
TGTGCCAGCAGCCCACATCTGGAATGGGAGACCCAGTACTTC
CASSPHLEWETQYF
>many|TRBD2|TRBJ2-7|TRBV12-3/TRBV12-4
TGTGCCAGCAGGGCTCATTCTAGCGGGAGTACCTACGAGCAGTACTTC
CASRAHSSGSTYEQYF
>.|.|TRBJ2-5|TRBV28
TGTGCCAGCAGTTTGTTTACCGGGACACACCAAGAGACCCAGTACTTC
CASSLFTGTHQETQYF
>.|.|TRBJ2-7|TRBV27
TGTGCCAGCAGTTTAGACCCCCCGGGGTTTGACTACGAGCAGTACTTC
CASSLDPPGFDYEQYF
>few|.|TRBJ2-7|TRBV27
TGTGCCAGCAGTTCGACCGTTAGCTCCTACGAGCAGTACTTC
CASSSTVSSYEQYF
>.|TRBD1|TRBJ2-7|TRBV30
TGTGCCTGGAGTCGGGACAGGGGGCGTTACGAGCAGTACTTC
CAWSRDRGRYEQYF
>many|.|TRBJ2-1|TRBV6-2/TRBV6-3
TGTGCCAGCAGTTACGAGGCGGGCAATGAGCAGTTCTTC
CASSYEAGNEQFF
>few|.|TRBJ2-7|TRBV19
TGTGCCGCAGGCCCCGGAGTTTCCTACGAGCAGTACTTC
CAAGPGVSYEQYF
>many|TRBD2|TRBJ2-2|TRBV6-1
TGTGCCAGCAGGGTAGCGGGAGAGAAGGCCGGGGAGCTGTTTTTT
CASRVAGEKAGELFF
>.|.|TRBJ2-2|TRBV6-2/TRBV6-3
TGTGCCAGCAGTTATACATACATAACCGGGGAGCTGTTTTTT
CASSYTYITGELFF
>.|.|TRBJ2-1|TRBV20-1
TGCAGTGCTAGTTGGTCCAATGAGCAGTTCTTC
CSASWSNEQFF
>.|TRBD1|TRBJ1-3|TRBV11-2
TGTGCCAGCAGCCAGGACAGGGTAGCTGGAAACACCATATATTTT
CASSQDRVAGNTIYF
>.|TRBD1|TRBJ1-4|TRBV4-1
TGCGCCAGCAGCCAACACCAGGGGTCCGGGGACAGGGCCTATGAAAAACTGTTTTTT
CASSQHQGSGDRAYEKLFF
>.|.|TRBJ2-7|TRBV5-1
TGCGCCAGCAGCTTGAACAGCGGCGAGCAGTACTTC
CASSLNSGEQYF
>many|TRBD1|TRBJ1-4|TRBV12-3/TRBV12-4
TGTGCCAGCAGTTTTCACGCGGGACAGTCGAATGAAAAACTGTTTTTT
CASSFHAGQSNEKLFF
>.|TRBD2|TRBJ2-7|TRBV5-1
TGCGCCAGCAGCGTACTAGCGGGAGCGGGGGAGCAGTACTTC
CASSVLAGAGEQYF
>many|.|TRBJ2-7|TRBV29-1
TGCAGCGTTGTTTTGTTCCAGGGGACCTACGAGCAGTACTTC
CSVVLFQGTYEQYF
>.|TRBD2|TRBJ2-1|TRBV11-2
TGTGCCAGCAGCCGATCAAGCGGGAGGGCGGGCGAGCAGTTCTTC
CASSRSSGRAGEQFF
>few|.|TRBJ2-2|TRBV28
TGTGCCAGCAGTTTTAAATCCACCGGGGAGCTGTTTTTT
CASSFKSTGELFF
>few|.|TRBJ2-7|TRBV9
TGTGCCAGCAGCCCACAAGACTCTTGGGTCTACGAGCAGTACTTC
CASSPQDSWVYEQYF
>.|.|TRBJ1-2|TRBV30
TGTGCCTGGAGGGCGGGGGCGATCCGTCATGGCTACACCTTC
CAWRAGAIRHGYTF
>few|.|TRBJ1-5|TRBV20-1
TGCAGTGCTAGAGATAACAGGGATAGCAATCAGCCCCAGCATTTT
CSARDNRDSNQPQHF
>many|TRBD1|TRBJ1-2|TRBV29-1
TGCAGCGCTGGGACAGACTATGGCTACACCTTC
CSAGTDYGYTF
>many|TRBD1|TRBJ2-7|TRBV7-3
TGTGCCAGCAGCTTAGCCCCGGGACAGGCCTACGAGCAGTACTTC
CASSLAPGQAYEQYF
>.|TRBD1|TRBJ1-6|TRBV28
TGTGCCAGCAGTCCGGGACAGTTTAATTCACCCCTCCACTTT
CASSPGQFNSPLHF
>many|TRBD2|TRBJ2-3|TRBV4-2
TGTGCCAGCAGCCAAGATCGGCTAGCGGGCGCTAGCACAGATACGCAGTATTTT
CASSQDRLAGASTDTQYF
>.|.|TRBJ2-7|TRBV19
TGTGCCAGTAGTATGTCCAGGTCCCCCTCCTACGAGCAGTACTTC
CASSMSRSPSYEQYF
>.|TRBD2|TRBJ2-7|TRBV20-1
TGCAGTGCTAGAGTCCCCGTACTAGCGGGAGCTACATCCTACGAGCAGTACTTC
CSARVPVLAGATSYEQYF
>.|TRBD2|TRBJ2-7|TRBV7-2
TGTGCCAGCAGCTCCCAGCGGGGTGCCTACGAGCAGTACTTC
CASSSQRGAYEQYF
>many|.|TRBJ1-6|TRBV19
TGTGCCAGTAGTAGGGGTACGATGGATTCACCCCTCCACTTT
CASSRGTMDSPLHF
>few|TRBD2|TRBJ2-1|TRBV3-1
TGTGCCACCAGGGACTATCGTGACAATGAGCAGTTCTTC
CATRDYRDNEQFF
>.|TRBD2|TRBJ2-7|TRBV6-2/TRBV6-3
TGTGCCAGCTCACCAGACTCGCTCCGCGGGACTAGCTTCTACGAGCAGTACTTC
CASSPDSLRGTSFYEQYF
>few|.|TRBJ1-4|TRBV5-1
TGCGCCAGCAGCTTGGGGCAGCTGGCTAATGAAAAACTGTTTTTT
CASSLGQLANEKLFF
>many|.|TRBJ2-7|TRBV9
TGTGCCAGCAGCGTAGAGGGGTCGAACTACGAGCAGTACTTC
CASSVEGSNYEQYF
>many|TRBD2|TRBJ2-1|TRBV11-2
TGTGCCAGCAGCGTTGACGCGGGGGGTATTCCTTACAATGAGCAGTTCTTC
CASSVDAGGIPYNEQFF
>many|TRBD1|TRBJ2-5|TRBV7-9
TGTGCCAGCAGCAGCAAGACAGGGGTCCAAGAGACCCAGTACTTC
CASSSKTGVQETQYF
>.|.|TRBJ2-1|TRBV2
TGTGCCAGCATAAGGGGAGGTATCAATGAGCAGTTCTTC
CASIRGGINEQFF
>many|TRBD1|TRBJ1-2|TRBV6-1
TGTGCCAGCAGCCGTACAGGGGGTAGTTATGGCTACACCTTC
CASSRTGGSYGYTF
>many|TRBD2|TRBJ2-7|TRBV28
TGTGCCAGCAGTCTTCGCCTGGGACTAGCGGGAGCCGAGCAGTACTTC
CASSLRLGLAGAEQYF
>.|TRBD1|TRBJ1-3|TRBV19
TGTGCCAGTAGCTCCGGGACAGAAGGAAACACCATATATTTT
CASSSGTEGNTIYF
>.|.|TRBJ2-3|TRBV4-1
TGCGCCAGCAGCCAAGATCTCCCAGATACGCAGTATTTT
CASSQDLPDTQYF
>.|TRBD2|TRBJ2-5|TRBV7-2
TGTGCCAGCAGCCAGTCACTAGCGTCACAAGAGACCCAGTACTTC
CASSQSLASQETQYF
>few|TRBD1|TRBJ2-1|TRBV4-3
TGCGCCAGCAGCCAAGGAACAGGGGGTGGTGAGCAGTTCTTC
CASSQGTGGGEQFF
>.|.|TRBJ1-2|TRBV2
TGTGCCAGCACGCCTGAGTGGAGGGGGGGTGATGGCTACACCTTC
CASTPEWRGGDGYTF
>.|TRBD2|TRBJ2-3|TRBV7-9
TGTGCCAGCAGCGATACTAGCGGGAGCGATACGCAGTATTTT
CASSDTSGSDTQYF
>few|TRBD2|TRBJ2-2|TRBV11-3
TGTGCCAGCAGCTTGTCTACTAGCGGGAGTTGGAGTACCGGGGAGCTGTTTTTT
CASSLSTSGSWSTGELFF
>.|.|TRBJ2-3|TRBV10-3
TGTGCCATCAGTGGGCTAGATACAGATACGCAGTATTTT
CAISGLDTDTQYF
>few|.|TRBJ2-1|TRBV3-1
TGTGCCAGCAGCGCCTTTAGGGCTGAGCAGTTCTTC
CASSAFRAEQFF
>many|TRBD2|TRBJ2-3|TRBV29-1
TGCAGCGTTGAAGACCCGGGACTAGCGGCCACAGATACGCAGTATTTT
CSVEDPGLAATDTQYF
>.|.|TRBJ2-2|TRBV6-1
TGTGCCAGCAGCCCGAACTGGGACCGAAACACCGGGGAGCTGTTTTTT
CASSPNWDRNTGELFF
>many|.|TRBJ2-2|TRBV28
TGTGCCAGCACTCCCCCAGTGATCGGAACCGGGGAGCTGTTTTTT
CASTPPVIGTGELFF
>.|.|TRBJ2-7|TRBV5-1
TGCGCCAGCAGCATATTAGCGGAGAGCTCCTACGAGCAGTACTTC
CASSILAESSYEQYF
>many|.|TRBJ1-1|TRBV27
TGTGCCAGCAGTTTATCGATATCGGGATTTGGCGGAGGGGCTTTCTTT
CASSLSISGFGGGAFF
>many|TRBD2|TRBJ2-1|TRBV7-9
TGTGCCAGCAGTTTGGCTAGCGGGTACAATGAGCAGTTCTTC
CASSLASGYNEQFF